Sequencing of this T cell receptor beta chain was carried out in a study of blood T cell repertoires in COVID-19. About the study: Samples of COVID-19 (acute and convalescent) were obtained from the United States, Italy and Spain.

Under the authors' procedure: For nucleated cells, counts were estimated from reference gene primer amplification. The table came from immunoSEQ multiplex PCR; TCRdb's copy has only in-frame clones and leaves some out. V and J calls and clone size are given by that table; D and trimming were obtained from the DNA. The sample has 45,000 or so clones, 82% seen once; the top ten hold less than 5%. CDR3 length: 13 amino acids. Trimming pared 5 bases from V and 8 bases from J, leaving 15 bases between. This chain connects TRBV12-3 or TRBV12-4 to TRBJ1-1; D gene ambiguous. This receptor was identified in a woman aged 65 to 85 with acute or convalescent COVID-19. Sequences were obtained from peripheral blood. The DNA of the CDR3 is TGTGCCAGCAGTCGCCTCAGTCCGAGGGAAGCTTTCTTT. Translation: CASSRLSPREAFF.